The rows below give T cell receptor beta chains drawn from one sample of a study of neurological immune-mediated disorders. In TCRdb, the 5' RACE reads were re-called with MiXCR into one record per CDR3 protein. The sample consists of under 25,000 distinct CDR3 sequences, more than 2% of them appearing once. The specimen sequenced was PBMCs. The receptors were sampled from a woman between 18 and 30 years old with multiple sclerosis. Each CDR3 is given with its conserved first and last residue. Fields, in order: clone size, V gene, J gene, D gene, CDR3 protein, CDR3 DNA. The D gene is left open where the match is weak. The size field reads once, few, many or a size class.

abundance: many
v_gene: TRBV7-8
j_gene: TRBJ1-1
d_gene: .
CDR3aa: CASSLAAGNTEAFF
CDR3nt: TGTGCCAGCAGCTTAGCCGCGGGGAACACTGAAGCTTTCTTT

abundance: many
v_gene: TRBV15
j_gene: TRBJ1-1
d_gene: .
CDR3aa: CATSRGLTENTEAFF
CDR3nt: TGTGCCACCAGCAGAGGACTGACAGAGAACACTGAAGCTTTCTTT

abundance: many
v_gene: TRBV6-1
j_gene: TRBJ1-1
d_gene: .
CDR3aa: CASSQLTEAFF
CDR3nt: TGTGCCAGCAGTCAACTCACTGAAGCTTTCTTT

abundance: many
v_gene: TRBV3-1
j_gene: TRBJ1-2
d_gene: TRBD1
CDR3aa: CASSYQGQGDGYTF
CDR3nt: TGTGCCAGCAGCTACCAAGGACAGGGCGACGGCTACACCTTC

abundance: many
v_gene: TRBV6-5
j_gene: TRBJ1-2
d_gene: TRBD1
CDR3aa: CASSAAGQVYGYTF
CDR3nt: TGTGCCAGCAGTGCTGCCGGACAGGTCTATGGCTACACCTTC

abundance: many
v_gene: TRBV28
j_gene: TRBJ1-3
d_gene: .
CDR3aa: CASSLYGQSPTGNTIYF
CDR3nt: TGTGCCAGCAGTTTATATGGACAGTCCCCTACCGGAAACACCATATATTTT

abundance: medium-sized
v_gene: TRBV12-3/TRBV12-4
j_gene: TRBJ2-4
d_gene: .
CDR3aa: CASTLRSAKNIQYF
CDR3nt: TGTGCCAGCACCCTACGGTCAGCCAAAAACATTCAGTACTTC

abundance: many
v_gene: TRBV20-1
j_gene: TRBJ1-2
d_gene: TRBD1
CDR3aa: CSARDVNRQGYGYTF
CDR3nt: TGCAGTGCTAGAGATGTGAACCGACAGGGCTATGGCTACACCTTC

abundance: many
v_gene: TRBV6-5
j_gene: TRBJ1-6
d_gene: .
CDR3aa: CASSYSRGDSNSPLNF
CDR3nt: TGTGCCAGCAGTTACTCGCGGGGGGACTCCAATTCACCCCTCAACTTT

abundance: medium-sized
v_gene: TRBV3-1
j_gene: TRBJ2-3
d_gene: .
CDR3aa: CASSQGPGGSGTDTQYF
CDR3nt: TGTGCCAGCAGCCAAGGGCCTGGGGGCTCGGGCACAGATACGCAGTATTTT

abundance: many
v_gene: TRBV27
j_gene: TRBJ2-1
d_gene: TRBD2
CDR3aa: CASSLSKASGTTYNEQFF
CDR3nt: TGTGCCAGCAGTTTATCGAAGGCTAGCGGGACCACCTACAATGAGCAGTTCTTC

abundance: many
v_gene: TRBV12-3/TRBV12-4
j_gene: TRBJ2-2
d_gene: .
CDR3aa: CASSLGPNTGELFF
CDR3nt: TGTGCCAGCAGTTTAGGGCCTAACACCGGGGAGCTGTTTTTT

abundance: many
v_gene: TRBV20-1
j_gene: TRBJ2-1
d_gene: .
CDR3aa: CSASLTYYNEQFF
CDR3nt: TGCAGTGCTAGTCTGACATACTACAATGAGCAGTTCTTC

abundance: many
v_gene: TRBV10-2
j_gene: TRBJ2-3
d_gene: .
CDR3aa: CASSETNRVGDTQYF
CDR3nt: TGCGCCAGCAGTGAGACCAACAGGGTTGGGGATACGCAGTATTTT

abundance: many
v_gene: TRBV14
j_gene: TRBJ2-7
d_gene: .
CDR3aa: CASSQVDRYEQYF
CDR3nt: TGTGCCAGCAGCCAAGTTGACCGGTACGAGCAGTACTTC

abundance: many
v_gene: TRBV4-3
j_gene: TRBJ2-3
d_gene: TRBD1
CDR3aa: CASSRQGSTDTQYF
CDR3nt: TGCGCCAGCAGCCGACAGGGAAGCACAGATACGCAGTATTTT

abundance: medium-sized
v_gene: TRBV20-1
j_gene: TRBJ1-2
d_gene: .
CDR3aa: CSAGAGDYGYTF
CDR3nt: TGCAGTGCTGGTGCAGGGGACTATGGCTACACCTTC

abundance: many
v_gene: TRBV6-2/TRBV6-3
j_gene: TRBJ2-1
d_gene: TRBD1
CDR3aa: CASTNAGTANEQFF
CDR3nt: TGTGCCAGCACTAACGCCGGGACAGCAAATGAGCAGTTCTTC

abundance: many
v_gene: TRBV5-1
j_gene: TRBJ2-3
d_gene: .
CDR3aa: CASSPLESGTQYF
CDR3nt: TGCGCCAGCAGCCCCTTGGAAAGCGGTACGCAGTATTTT

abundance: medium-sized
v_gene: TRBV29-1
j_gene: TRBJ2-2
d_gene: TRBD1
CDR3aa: CSFARGTNTGELFF
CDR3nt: TGCAGCTTTGCCAGGGGGACGAACACCGGGGAGCTGTTTTTT

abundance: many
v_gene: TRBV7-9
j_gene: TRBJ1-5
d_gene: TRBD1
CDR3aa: CASSLGQGRGQPQHF
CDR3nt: TGTGCCAGCAGCTTAGGACAGGGAAGAGGTCAGCCCCAGCATTTT

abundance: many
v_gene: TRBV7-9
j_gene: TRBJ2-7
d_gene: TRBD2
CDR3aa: CASSLRSGGSYEQYF
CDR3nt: TGTGCCAGCAGCTTAAGGAGCGGGGGGTCCTACGAGCAGTACTTC

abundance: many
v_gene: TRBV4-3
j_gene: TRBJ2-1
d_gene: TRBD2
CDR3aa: CASSQDWREDSYNEQFF
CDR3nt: TGCGCCAGCAGCCAAGACTGGCGGGAGGACTCCTACAATGAGCAGTTCTTC

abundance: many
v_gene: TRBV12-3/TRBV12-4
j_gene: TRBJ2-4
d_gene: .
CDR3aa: CAGKDRNDKNIQYF
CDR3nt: TGTGCCGGGAAAGACAGGAATGACAAAAACATTCAGTACTTC

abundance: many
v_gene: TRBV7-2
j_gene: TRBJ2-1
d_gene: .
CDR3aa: CASSSKNPYNEQFF
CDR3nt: TGTGCCAGCAGTTCCAAGAACCCCTACAATGAGCAGTTCTTC

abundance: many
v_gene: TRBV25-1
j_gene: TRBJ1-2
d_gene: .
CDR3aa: CASRDTSNYGYTF
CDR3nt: TGTGCCAGCAGGGACACGTCCAACTATGGCTACACCTTC

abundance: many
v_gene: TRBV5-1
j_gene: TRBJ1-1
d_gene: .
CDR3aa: CASSGRSGVGTEAFF
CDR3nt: TGCGCCAGCAGCGGCCGGTCCGGGGTCGGCACTGAAGCTTTCTTT

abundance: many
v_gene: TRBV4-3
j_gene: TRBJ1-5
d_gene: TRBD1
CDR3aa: CASSQTGGNQPQHF
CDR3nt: TGCGCCAGCAGCCAGACAGGGGGAAATCAGCCCCAGCATTTT

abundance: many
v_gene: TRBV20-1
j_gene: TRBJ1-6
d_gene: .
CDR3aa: CSARVGARVDSPLHF
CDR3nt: TGCAGTGCTAGAGTTGGCGCCAGGGTGGATTCACCCCTCCACTTT

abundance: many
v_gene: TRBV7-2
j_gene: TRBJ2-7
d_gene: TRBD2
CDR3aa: CASSLDRAGKYF
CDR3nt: TGTGCCAGCAGCTTAGATCGAGCGGGGAAGTACTTC

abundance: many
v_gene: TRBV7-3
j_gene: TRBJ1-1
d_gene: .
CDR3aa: CASSLMVRSTNTEAFF
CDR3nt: TGTGCCAGCAGCTTAATGGTTCGGTCTACGAACACTGAAGCTTTCTTT

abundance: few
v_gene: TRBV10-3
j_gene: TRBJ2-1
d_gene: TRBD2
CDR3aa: CAISSGPYNEQFF
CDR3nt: TGTGCCATATCTAGCGGACCCTACAATGAGCAGTTCTTC

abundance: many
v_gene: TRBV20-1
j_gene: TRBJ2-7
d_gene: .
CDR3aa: CSARIPGPIYEQYF
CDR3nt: TGCAGTGCTCGCATACCGGGTCCTATCTACGAGCAGTACTTC

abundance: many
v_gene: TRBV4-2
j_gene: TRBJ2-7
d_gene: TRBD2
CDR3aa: CASSPLAGDLSYEQYF
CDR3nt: TGTGCCAGCAGCCCCCTAGCGGGGGATCTCTCCTACGAGCAGTACTTC

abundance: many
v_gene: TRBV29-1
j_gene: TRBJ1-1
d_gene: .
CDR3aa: CSPSDRDSLGAEAFF
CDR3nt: TGCAGTCCTTCCGACCGAGACAGCCTGGGCGCTGAAGCTTTCTTT

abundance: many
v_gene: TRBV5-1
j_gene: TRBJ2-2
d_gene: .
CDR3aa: CASSGSDSPNTGELFF
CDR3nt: TGCGCCAGCAGCGGAAGCGACAGTCCGAACACCGGGGAGCTGTTTTTT

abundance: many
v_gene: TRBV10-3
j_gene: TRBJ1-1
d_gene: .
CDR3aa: CAISENRGTEAFF
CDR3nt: TGTGCCATCAGTGAGAACAGAGGAACTGAAGCTTTCTTT

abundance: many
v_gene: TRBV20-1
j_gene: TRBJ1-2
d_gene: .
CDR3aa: CSARDSQGNYGYTF
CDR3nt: TGCAGTGCTAGAGATAGTCAGGGTAACTATGGCTACACCTTC

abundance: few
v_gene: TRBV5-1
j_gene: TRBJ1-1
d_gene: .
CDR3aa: CASSFQGVTEAFF
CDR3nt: TGCGCCAGCAGCTTCCAGGGAGTAACTGAAGCTTTCTTT

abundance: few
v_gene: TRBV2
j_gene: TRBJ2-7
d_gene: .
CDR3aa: CASSEVHYEQYF
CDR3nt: TGTGCCAGCAGTGAGGTGCACTACGAGCAGTACTTC

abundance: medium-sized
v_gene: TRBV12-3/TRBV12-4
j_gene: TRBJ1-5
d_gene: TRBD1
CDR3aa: CASSGQGTQPQHF
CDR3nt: TGTGCCAGCAGTGGACAGGGGACTCAGCCCCAGCATTTT

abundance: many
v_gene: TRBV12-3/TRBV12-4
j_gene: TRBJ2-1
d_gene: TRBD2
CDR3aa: CASSAGTSDYNEQFF
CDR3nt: TGTGCCAGCAGCGCCGGGACTAGCGACTACAATGAGCAGTTCTTC

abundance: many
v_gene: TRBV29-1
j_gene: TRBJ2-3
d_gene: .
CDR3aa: CSVNNGFTDTQYF
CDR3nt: TGCAGCGTTAACAACGGGTTCACAGATACGCAGTATTTT